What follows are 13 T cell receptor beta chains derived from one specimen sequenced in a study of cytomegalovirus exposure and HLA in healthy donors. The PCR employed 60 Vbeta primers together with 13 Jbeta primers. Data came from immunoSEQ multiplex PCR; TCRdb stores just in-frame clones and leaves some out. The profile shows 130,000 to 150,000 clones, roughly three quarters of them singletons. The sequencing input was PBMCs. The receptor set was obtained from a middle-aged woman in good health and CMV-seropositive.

The CDR3 loop is CASSERPGTEAFF. For the CDR3, the DNA is TGTGCCAGCAGTGAAAGACCAGGAACTGAAGCTTTCTTT. The chain employs TRBV25-1 and TRBJ1-1; D gene unclear. The CDR3 consists of 13 residues. From germline, CDR1 is MGHDK and CDR2 SYGVNS. V lost 2 bases and J 5 bases, leaving 9 bases between the germline ends. Using reference TRBV25-1 and TRBJ1-1 for the parts outside the CDR3, the full variable domain is EADIYQTPRYLVIGTGKKITLECSQTMGHDKMYWYQQDPGMELHLIHYSYGVNSTEKGDLSSESTVSRIRTEHFPLTLESARPSHTSQYLCASSERPGTEAFFGQGTRLTVV.

Here the CDR3 reads CSVEQLRGPYGYTF. The CDR3 region has the DNA TGCAGCGTTGAACAACTCAGGGGACCCTATGGCTACACCTTC. The rearrangement links TRBV29-1 to TRBJ1-2; a possible D gene is TRBD1 (6 bases). Germline values: CDR1 SQVTM, CDR2 ANQGSEA. The CDR3 runs 14 residues. V was cut by 2 bases and J by 4 bases, with 14 bases left in between.

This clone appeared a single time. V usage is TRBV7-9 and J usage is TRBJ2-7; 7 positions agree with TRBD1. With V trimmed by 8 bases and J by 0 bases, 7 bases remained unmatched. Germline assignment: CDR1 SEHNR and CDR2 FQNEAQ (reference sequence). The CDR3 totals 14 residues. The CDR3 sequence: CASRSTGNSYEQYF. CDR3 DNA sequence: TGTGCCAGCCGGTCGACAGGGAACTCCTACGAGCAGTACTTC.

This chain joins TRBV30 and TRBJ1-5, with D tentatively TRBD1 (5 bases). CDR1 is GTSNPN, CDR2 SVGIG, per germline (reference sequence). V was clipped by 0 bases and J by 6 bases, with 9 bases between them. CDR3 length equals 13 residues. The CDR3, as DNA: TGTGCCTGGAGTGTCCAGGGAAGTCAGCCCCAGCATTTT. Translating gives CAWSVQGSQPQHF.

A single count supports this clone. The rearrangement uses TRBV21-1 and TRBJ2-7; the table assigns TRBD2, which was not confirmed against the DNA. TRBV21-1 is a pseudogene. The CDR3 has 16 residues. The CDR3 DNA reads TGTGCCAGCAGCAAAGGGGGGGGGCCCCCATCCTACGAGCAGTACTTC. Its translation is CASSKGGGPPSYEQYF.

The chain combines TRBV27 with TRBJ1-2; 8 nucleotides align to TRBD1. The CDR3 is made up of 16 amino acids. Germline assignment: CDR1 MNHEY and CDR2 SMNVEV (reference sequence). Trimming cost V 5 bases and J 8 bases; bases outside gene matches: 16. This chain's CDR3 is CASSPTDRAWGMGYTF. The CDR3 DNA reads TGTGCCAGCAGTCCAACGGACAGGGCGTGGGGTATGGGCTACACCTTC.

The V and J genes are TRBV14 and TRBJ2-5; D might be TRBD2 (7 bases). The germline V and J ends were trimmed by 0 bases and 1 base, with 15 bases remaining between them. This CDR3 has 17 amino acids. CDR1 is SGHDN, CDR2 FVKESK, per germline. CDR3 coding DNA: TGTGCCAGCAGCCAAGATACAGGGCTAGCGGCCCAAGAGACCCAGTACTTC. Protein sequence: CASSQDTGLAAQETQYF.

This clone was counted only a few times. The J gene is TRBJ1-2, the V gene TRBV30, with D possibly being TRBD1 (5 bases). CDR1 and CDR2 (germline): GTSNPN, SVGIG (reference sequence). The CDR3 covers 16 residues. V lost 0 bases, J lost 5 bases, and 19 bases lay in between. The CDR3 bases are TGTGCCTGGAGTGTTAATGTAAGGGGCGCAGGGTATGGCTACACCTTC. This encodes CAWSVNVRGAGYGYTF. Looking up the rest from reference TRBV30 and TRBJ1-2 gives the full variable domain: SQTIHQWPATLVQPVGSPLSLECTVEGTSNPNLYWYRQAAGRGLQLLFYSVGIGQISSEVPQNLSASRPQDRQFILSSKKLLLSDSGFYLCAWSVNVRGAGYGYTFGSGTRLTVV.

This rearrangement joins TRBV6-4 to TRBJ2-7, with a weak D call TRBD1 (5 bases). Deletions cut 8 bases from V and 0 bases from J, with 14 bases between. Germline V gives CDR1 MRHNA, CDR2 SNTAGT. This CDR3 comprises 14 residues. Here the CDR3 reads CASVNGDSSYEQYF. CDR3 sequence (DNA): TGTGCCAGCGTTAACGGAGACAGCTCCTACGAGCAGTACTTC.

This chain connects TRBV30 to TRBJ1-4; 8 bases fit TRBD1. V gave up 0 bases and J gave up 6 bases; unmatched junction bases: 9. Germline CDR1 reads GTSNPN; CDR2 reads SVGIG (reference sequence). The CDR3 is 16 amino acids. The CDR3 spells CAWSVDRGFVHEKLFF. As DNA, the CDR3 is TGTGCCTGGAGTGTAGACAGGGGCTTCGTTCATGAAAAACTGTTTTTT.

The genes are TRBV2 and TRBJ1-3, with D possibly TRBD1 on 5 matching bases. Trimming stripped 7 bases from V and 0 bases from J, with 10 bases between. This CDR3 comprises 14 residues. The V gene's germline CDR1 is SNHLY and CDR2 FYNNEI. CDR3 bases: TGTGCCAGCACCTCAGGGATCTCTGGAAACACCATATATTTT. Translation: CASTSGISGNTIYF.

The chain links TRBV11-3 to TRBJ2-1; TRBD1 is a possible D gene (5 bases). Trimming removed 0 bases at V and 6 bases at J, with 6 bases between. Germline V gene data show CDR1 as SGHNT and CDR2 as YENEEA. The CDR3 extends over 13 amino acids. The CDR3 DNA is TGTGCCAGCAGCTTAGATAGGGGCAATGAGCAGTTCTTC. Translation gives CASSLDRGNEQFF.

CDR3 protein: CASTLLGDSTEAFF. CDR3 DNA: TGTGCCAGTACCCTACTTGGGGACAGCACTGAAGCTTTCTTT. The chain is built from TRBV19 and TRBJ1-1; 7 bases are shared with TRBD1. The germline gives CDR1 LNHDA, CDR2 SQIVND (reference sequence). This CDR3 is built from 14 residues. J was trimmed by 4 bases and V by 7 bases; bases with no gene match: 9.